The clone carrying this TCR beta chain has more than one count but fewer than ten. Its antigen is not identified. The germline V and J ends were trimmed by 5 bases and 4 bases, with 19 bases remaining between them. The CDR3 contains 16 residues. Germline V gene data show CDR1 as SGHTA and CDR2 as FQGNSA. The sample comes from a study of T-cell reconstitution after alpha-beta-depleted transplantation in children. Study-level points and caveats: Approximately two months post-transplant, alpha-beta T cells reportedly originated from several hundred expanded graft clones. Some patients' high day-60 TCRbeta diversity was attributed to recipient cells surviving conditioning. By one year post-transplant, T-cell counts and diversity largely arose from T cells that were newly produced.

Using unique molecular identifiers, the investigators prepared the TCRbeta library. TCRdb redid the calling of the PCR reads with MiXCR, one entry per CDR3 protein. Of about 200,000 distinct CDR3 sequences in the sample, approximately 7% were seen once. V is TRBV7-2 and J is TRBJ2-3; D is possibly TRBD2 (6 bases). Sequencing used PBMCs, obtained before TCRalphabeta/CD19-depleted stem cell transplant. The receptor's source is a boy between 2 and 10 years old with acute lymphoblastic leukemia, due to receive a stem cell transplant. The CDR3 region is CASSPRLGGASDTQYF. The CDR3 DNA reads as TGTGCCAGCAGCCCGCGACTAGGAGGGGCGTCAGATACGCAGTATTTT.